This TCR beta chain was found in a study of technical replicates of blood from a handful of donors. Looked up from germline, CDR1 is SGHNT and CDR2 is YYREEE (reference sequence). The ends were cut back, 0 bases at V and 13 bases at J, with 11 bases in the middle. This CDR3 comprises 12 residues. The method was immunoSEQ multiplex PCR; TCRdb's version includes in-frame clones alone and lacks a portion of them. Of some 15,000 clones in the sample, around four fifths are singletons; the top ten hold around a tenth. The chain joins TRBV5-4 to TRBJ2-1, with TRBD2 as a possible D gene (6 bases). The TCR was taken from a human donor in good health. What was sequenced was PBMCs. The chain's CDR3 is CASSLETRSQFF. In DNA form, the CDR3 reads TGTGCCAGCAGCTTGGAGACTAGGAGCCAGTTCTTC.